This TCR beta chain was retrieved from a study of T cell responses to AZD1222 COVID-19 vaccine. The V gene end was trimmed by 6 bases and the J gene end by 7 bases; junction bases not matched to a gene: 15. CDR1 MNHEY and CDR2 SVGEGT come from the germline V gene. The CDR3 consists of 17 residues. Produced via immunoSEQ multiplex PCR; TCRdb's table is partial and in-frame only. Here the sample spans around 130,000 clones, 88% being singletons. The clonotype was recovered from an adult in good health. This specimen consisted of peripheral blood, obtained on day 0 of AZD1222 vaccination. The V call is TRBV6-2 or TRBV6-3, the J call TRBJ1-6; 7 bases agree with TRBD1. Here the CDR3 reads CASSDTQQGTLNSPLHF. In DNA, the CDR3 is TGTGCCAGCAGCGACACCCAACAGGGGACTTTGAATTCACCCCTCCACTTT.